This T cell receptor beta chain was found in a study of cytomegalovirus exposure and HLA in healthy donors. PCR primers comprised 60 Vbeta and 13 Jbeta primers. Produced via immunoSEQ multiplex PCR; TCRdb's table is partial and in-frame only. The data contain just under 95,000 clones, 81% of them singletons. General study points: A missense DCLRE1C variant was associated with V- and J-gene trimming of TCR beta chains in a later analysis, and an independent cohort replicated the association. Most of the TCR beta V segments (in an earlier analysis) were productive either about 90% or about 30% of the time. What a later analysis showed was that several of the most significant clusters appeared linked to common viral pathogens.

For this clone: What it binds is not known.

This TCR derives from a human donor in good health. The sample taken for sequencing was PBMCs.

The CDR3 nucleotides are TGTGCCAGTCCTCCTTGGACAGGGGGCACAGATACGCAGTATTTT. Encoded protein: CASPPWTGGTDTQYF. This rearrangement joins TRBV28 to TRBJ2-3; the match to TRBD1 covers 9 bases. Germline CDR1 MDHEN, CDR2 SYDVKM. Trimming cost V 9 bases and J 1 base; bases outside gene matches: 8. The CDR3 totals 15 residues.